Below are 28 T cell receptor beta chains sequenced from a single sample in a study of lymphopenia after photon versus proton radiotherapy. The method was immunoSEQ multiplex PCR; TCRdb's version includes in-frame clones alone and lacks a portion of them. The sample shows 25,000 to 35,000 clones, 85% to 90% of them seen only once. The sequences come from peripheral blood, collected from a patient treated with photon-based radiotherapy. These receptors were obtained from a woman between 45 and 65 years old with pancreatic cancer.

The V call is TRBV10-1, the J call TRBJ2-3; 8 bases align to TRBD1. CDR1 WNHNN and CDR2 SYGVQD come from the germline V gene (reference sequence). Trimming cost V 3 bases and J 1 base; bases outside gene matches: 3. The CDR3 spans 15 residues. The CDR3 reads CASSETTGGTDTQYF. In nucleotides, the CDR3 is TGCGCCAGCAGTGAAACGACAGGGGGCACAGATACGCAGTATTTT.

This sequence joins TRBV21-1 and TRBJ1-5. TRBV21-1 is listed as a pseudogene. There are 19 residues in the CDR3. In nucleotides, the CDR3 is TGTGCCAGCAGCAAAGTGAGATTTTCGGGGGGTAGAAGCAATCAGCCCCAGCATTTT. Protein sequence: CASSKVRFSGGRSNQPQHF.

This sequence joins TRBV4-1 and TRBJ2-3, with D possibly being TRBD2 (6 bases). Germline CDR1 and CDR2: MGHRA and YSYEKL. This CDR3 comprises 16 residues. V lost 3 bases to trimming and J lost 1 base, with 14 bases between them. The CDR3 reads CASSQPPGEGTDTQYF. The CDR3 DNA is TGCGCCAGCAGCCAGCCCCCGGGGGAAGGCACAGATACGCAGTATTTT.

The rearrangement joins TRBV19 to TRBJ2-1; D might be TRBD1 (6 bases). Per the germline V gene, CDR1 is LNHDA and CDR2 is SQIVND (reference sequence). The ends were cut back, 4 bases at V and 6 bases at J, with 16 bases in the middle. The CDR3 spans 15 residues. CDR3 loop: CASSTQGPTFNEQFF. The CDR3 DNA sequence: TGTGCCAGTAGTACACAGGGCCCAACTTTCAATGAGCAGTTCTTC.

The rearrangement joins TRBV28 to TRBJ2-1; D uncertain. The V gene's germline CDR1 is MDHEN and CDR2 SYDVKM. The CDR3 sequence is 11 residues long. Trimming stripped 10 bases from V and 4 bases from J, with 8 bases between. In nucleotides, the CDR3 is TGTGCCACGACCAAATACAATGAGCAGTTCTTC. Translated: CATTKYNEQFF. Supplemented by reference TRBV28 and TRBJ2-1, the full variable domain reads DVKVTQSSRYLVKRTGEKVFLECVQDMDHENMFWYRQDPGLGLRLIYFSYDVKMKEKGDIPEGYSVSREKKERFSLILESASTNQTSMYLCATTKYNEQFFGPGTRLTVL.

The chain has TRBV30 and TRBJ1-2; no reliable D call. Trimming took 4 bases from V and 3 from J, leaving 6 bases between them. Germline V gene sequence: CDR1 GTSNPN, CDR2 SVGIG (reference sequence). There are 11 residues in the CDR3. The CDR3 is CAWTLDYGYTF. The DNA of the CDR3 is TGTGCCTGGACCCTCGACTATGGCTACACCTTC.

The rearrangement links TRBV6-5 to TRBJ1-2; the D gene is possibly TRBD1 (5 bases). CDR3 length: 14 residues. V lost 5 bases and J 4 bases, leaving 14 bases between the germline ends. Germline CDR1 MNHEY, CDR2 SVGAGI. CDR3 in DNA: TGTGCCAGCAGTATAACAGGTTCCCTCTATGGCTACACCTTC. As protein: CASSITGSLYGYTF.

This chain uses TRBV7-2 with TRBJ1-1; D might be TRBD1 (5 bases). The germline V gene has CDR1 SGHTA and CDR2 FQGNSA. CDR3 length: 11 residues. Trimming left V 10 bases short and J 5 bases short, with 11 bases between. This CDR3 is CATRGWTEAFF. In DNA, the CDR3 is TGTGCCACCCGGGGGTGGACTGAAGCTTTCTTT.

The chain uses TRBV9 and TRBJ1-2, with 11 nucleotides matching TRBD1. The length of the CDR3 is 17 residues. Germline lookup yields CDR1 SGDLS and CDR2 YYNGEE. Trimming cost V 0 bases and J 0 bases; bases outside gene matches: 4. The CDR3 protein is CASSVGTGGIANYGYTF. CDR3 DNA: TGTGCCAGCAGCGTAGGGACAGGGGGCATAGCTAACTATGGCTACACCTTC.

The rearrangement links TRBV28 to TRBJ2-7; 11 bases match TRBD2. This CDR3 contains 14 residues. J lost 2 bases, V lost 5 bases, and 2 bases had no gene match. CDR1 is MDHEN, CDR2 SYDVKM, per germline. The CDR3 loop reads CASSRLAGTYEQYF. CDR3 nucleotides: TGTGCCAGCAGTCGACTAGCGGGAACCTACGAGCAGTACTTC.

This clone was seen a handful of times. V usage is TRBV18 and J usage is TRBJ1-3; D is uncertain. The CDR3 runs 15 residues. Per germline, CDR1 KGHSH and CDR2 LQKENI. Trimming cost V 1 base and J 0 bases, with 7 bases left between them. The CDR3 is CASSPLVDSGNTIYF. The CDR3 DNA follows: TGTGCCAGCTCACCACTGGTTGACTCTGGAAACACCATATATTTT.

The rearrangement links TRBV28 to TRBJ2-7, with 8 bases lining up with TRBD1. V lost 4 bases and J lost 2; bases outside the gene matches: 10. The length of the CDR3 is 16 residues. CDR1 and CDR2 from the germline V gene are MDHEN and SYDVKM. The CDR3 loop is CASSSRGTGPPYEQYF. The CDR3 coding sequence is TGTGCCAGCAGTTCCCGGGGGACAGGTCCGCCCTACGAGCAGTACTTC.

The chain uses TRBV7-3 and TRBJ2-5; D gene unclear. V lost 0 bases and J 2 bases, leaving 10 bases between the germline ends. The CDR3 runs to 15 residues. Germline CDR1 SGHTA, CDR2 FQGTGA. The CDR3 spells CASSLTGSPQETQYF. The CDR3 nucleotides are TGTGCCAGCAGCTTAACGGGCAGCCCGCAAGAGACCCAGTACTTC.

The chain joins TRBV18 to TRBJ2-7; D might be TRBD2 (7 bases). The CDR3 extends over 14 amino acids. CDR1 and CDR2 (germline): KGHSH, LQKENI. The germline V and J ends were trimmed by 3 bases and 6 bases, with 15 bases remaining between them. The CDR3 sequence: CASSPRRGGVEQYF. The CDR3 DNA follows: TGTGCCAGCTCACCCCGGAGGGGGGGAGTCGAGCAGTACTTC.

Only a few counts were recorded for this clone. The CDR3 loop is CASSLQTGGVNEQYF. The CDR3 DNA reads TGTGCCAGCAGCCTTCAGACAGGGGGCGTAAACGAGCAGTACTTC. The chain couples TRBV7-2 to TRBJ2-7, with TRBD1 matching over 10 bases. With 5 bases clipped from V and 5 bases from J, the junction kept 9 bases outside the gene matches. Germline V gives CDR1 SGHTA, CDR2 FQGNSA. The CDR3 covers 15 residues.

V usage is TRBV6-1 and J usage is TRBJ2-1; tentatively, D is TRBD2 (6 bases). Trimming removed 5 bases at V and 8 bases at J, with 10 bases between. Germline CDR1 reads MNHNS; CDR2 reads SASEGT. The CDR3 has 12 residues. The CDR3 DNA is TGTGCCAGCAGTAGACTAGTCGATGAGCAGTTCTTC. It translates to CASSRLVDEQFF.

The chain employs TRBV5-6 and TRBJ2-2; 10 bases match TRBD2. V dropped 3 bases and J dropped 0; count of bases not matched to a gene: 2. The germline CDR1 and CDR2 sequences are SGHDT and YYEEEE. There are 16 residues in the CDR3. The CDR3 nucleotides read TGTGCCAGCAGCTCCACTAGCGGGGCGAACACCGGGGAGCTGTTTTTT. It translates to CASSSTSGANTGELFF.

The chain combines TRBV7-6 with TRBJ2-2, with D hard to call. The length of the CDR3 is 13 residues. Trimming removed 5 bases from V and 5 bases from J, with 9 bases in between. Per the germline V gene, CDR1 is SGHVS and CDR2 is FNYEAQ. CDR3 region: CASSRDWTGELFF. The CDR3, as DNA: TGTGCCAGCAGCCGCGATTGGACCGGGGAGCTGTTTTTT.

The J gene is TRBJ2-5, the V gene TRBV19; 9 bases fit TRBD1. The CDR3 is made up of 15 amino acids. Unmatched junction bases numbered 9, after V lost 6 bases and J lost 4 bases. The germline CDR1 and CDR2 sequences are LNHDA and SQIVND (reference sequence). The CDR3: CASRTNRGRLETQYF. The DNA for the CDR3 is TGTGCCAGTAGGACAAACAGGGGGCGGTTAGAGACCCAGTACTTC.

This rearrangement joins TRBV2 to TRBJ2-7, with 9 bases identical to TRBD2. There are 12 residues in the CDR3. Germline-derived CDR1 and CDR2 are SNHLY and FYNNEI. Unmatched junction bases numbered 2, after V lost 6 bases and J lost 5 bases. The CDR3 DNA follows: TGTGCCAGCAGGGCGGGGGGGAACGAGCAGTACTTC. Protein sequence: CASRAGGNEQYF.

The chain has TRBV19 and TRBJ2-2, with D perhaps TRBD1 (6 bases). The CDR3 length is 18 residues. Germline V lookup: CDR1 LNHDA, CDR2 SQIVND (reference sequence). Trimming pared 4 bases from V and 0 bases from J, leaving 18 bases between. In nucleotides, the CDR3 is TGTGCCAGTAGTAGGGATACAGGGAGCCCTTCGAACACCGGGGAGCTGTTTTTT. Its protein is CASSRDTGSPSNTGELFF.

The V gene is TRBV6-1, the J gene TRBJ1-1; D not resolved. V was clipped by 4 bases and J by 4 bases, with 10 bases between them. This CDR3 is 13 amino acids long. The germline CDR1 and CDR2 sequences are MNHNS and SASEGT. The CDR3 is CASSGHKRTEAFF. The CDR3 nucleotides are TGTGCCAGCAGTGGCCACAAACGCACTGAAGCTTTCTTT.

The CDR3 protein is CASSSGGSRGRETQYF. CDR3 DNA: TGTGCCAGCAGTTCCGGGGGTAGCCGGGGGAGGGAGACCCAGTACTTC. J is TRBJ2-5 and V is TRBV28, with D possibly TRBD2 on 6 matching bases. The CDR3 is made up of 16 amino acids. Trimming took 4 bases from V and 5 from J, leaving 20 bases between them. Looked up from germline, CDR1 is MDHEN and CDR2 is SYDVKM.

This chain links TRBV5-6 with TRBJ2-1; TRBD2 agrees at 9 bases. V trimming: 0 bases; J trimming: 14 bases; junction bases outside the gene matches: 9. The CDR3 consists of 14 residues. Germline V gene data show CDR1 as SGHDT and CDR2 as YYEEEE. The CDR3 reads CASSLAGVAGVEFF. The CDR3 coding sequence is TGTGCCAGCAGCTTGGCCGGCGTAGCGGGAGTGGAGTTCTTC.

The V and J genes are TRBV6-5 and TRBJ2-7; 9 nucleotides align to TRBD1. CDR1 and CDR2 (germline): MNHEY, SVGAGI. Unmatched junction bases numbered 6, after V lost 6 bases and J lost 3 bases. The CDR3 extends over 14 amino acids. This CDR3 is CASSHDRGNYEQYF. CDR3 DNA sequence: TGTGCCAGCAGCCACGACAGGGGGAACTACGAGCAGTACTTC.

This rearrangement joins TRBV7-8 to TRBJ2-1; D possibly corresponds to TRBD2 (5 bases). Germline loops: CDR1 SGHVS, CDR2 FQNEAQ. The V end lost 2 bases, the J end lost 15 bases, and 14 bases lay between the germline ends. The CDR3 sequence is 12 residues long. The CDR3 loop reads CASSLPPEETFF. CDR3 sequence (DNA): TGTGCCAGCAGCTTACCTCCGGAGGAAACGTTCTTC.

The rearrangement links TRBV5-5 to TRBJ2-5; 7 bases line up with TRBD1. The length of the CDR3 is 14 residues. With 3 bases clipped from V and 1 base from J, the junction kept 3 bases outside the gene matches. CDR1 is SGHKS and CDR2 is YYEKEE in the germline V gene (reference sequence). CDR3 in DNA: TGTGCCAGCAGCTGGGGGACAGCCCAAGAGACCCAGTACTTC. Translating it yields CASSWGTAQETQYF.

The rearrangement uses TRBV7-2 and TRBJ1-4; D perhaps matches TRBD1 (5 bases). This CDR3 contains 15 residues. Germline CDR1 SGHTA, CDR2 FQGNSA. Trimming took 5 bases from V and 8 from J, leaving 18 bases between them. The CDR3 DNA follows: TGTGCCAGCAGCGCAGAGGGTCGGGGGGACGAAAAACTGTTTTTT. This gives the protein CASSAEGRGDEKLFF.